One sample yielded the 21 T cell receptor beta chains listed below, sequenced in a study of T cell responses to AZD1222 COVID-19 vaccine. The repertoire was sequenced with immunoSEQ multiplex PCR; TCRdb's copy has only in-frame clones and lacks some. The repertoire holds roughly 110,000 clones, with 87% as singletons. Material: peripheral blood, obtained on day 0 of AZD1222 vaccination. Receptors were obtained from an adult in good health.

The chain employs TRBV7-3 and TRBJ2-3; D possibly matches TRBD1 or TRBD2 (6 bases each). V was clipped by 0 bases and J by 1 base, with 8 bases between them. The CDR3 covers 15 residues. CDR1 and CDR2 from the germline V gene are SGHTA and FQGTGA. The CDR3 loop is CASSLTGGGTDTQYF. In nucleotides, the CDR3 is TGTGCCAGCAGCTTAACCGGGGGCGGCACAGATACGCAGTATTTT.

In its sample, this clone was seen a few times. The chain couples TRBV6-5 to TRBJ1-2; 7 bases agree with TRBD1. Germline-derived CDR1 and CDR2 are MNHEY and SVGAGI. This CDR3 region has 13 residues. With V trimmed by 7 bases and J by 8 bases, 10 bases remained unmatched. The CDR3 coding sequence is TGTGCCAGCATGAGGACAACAGGGGCCGGCTACACCTTC. This sequence encodes CASMRTTGAGYTF.

This clone came up once. The rearrangement uses TRBV11-3 and TRBJ2-1; TRBD2 matches 9 bases. CDR1 is SGHNT and CDR2 is YENEEA in the germline V gene. V lost 5 bases and J lost 5; bases outside the gene matches: 10. This CDR3 has 16 residues. CDR3 sequence reads: CASSPSSGAVNNEQFF. CDR3 DNA: TGTGCCAGCAGCCCTTCTAGCGGGGCCGTTAACAATGAGCAGTTCTTC.

This clone appeared once. The V call is TRBV12-1, the J call TRBJ1-5; TRBD1 is the table's D call, not checked against the DNA. TRBV12-1 is a listed pseudogene. The CDR3 has 17 residues. The CDR3 spells CASSFRFLGQGNQPQHF. The DNA for the CDR3 is TGTGCCAGCAGCTTTCGTTTTTTAGGACAGGGTAATCAGCCCCAGCATTTT.

The CDR3: CASSLVGSYTGELFF. Here the CDR3 DNA reads TGTGCCAGCAGCTTAGTGGGGAGCTATACCGGGGAGCTGTTTTTT. The chain is built from TRBV7-6 and TRBJ2-2, with a weak D call TRBD2 (5 bases). CDR3 length: 15 amino acids. Germline V CDR1 and CDR2: SGHVS, FNYEAQ. V lost 1 base and J lost 5, with 11 bases in between.

This clone has more than one count but fewer than ten. The rearrangement joins TRBV19 to TRBJ2-7; weak D call: TRBD2 (5 bases). This CDR3 spans 12 amino acids. Germline V gives CDR1 LNHDA, CDR2 SQIVND (reference sequence). Trimming removed 4 bases at V and 5 bases at J, with 9 bases between. As DNA, the CDR3 is TGTGCCAGTAGTAACGGGGTTCACGAGCAGTACTTC. Translation gives CASSNGVHEQYF.

The rearrangement uses TRBV12-5 and TRBJ2-4; TRBD2 aligns across 10 bases. Germline V lookup: CDR1 LGHNT, CDR2 FRNRAP. CDR3 size: 13 residues. After removal of 7 bases from V and 7 bases from J, the junction contained 4 bases not matched to a gene. CDR3 protein: CASAGLARNIQYF. The CDR3 nucleotides are TGTGCTAGTGCGGGACTAGCGCGGAACATTCAGTACTTC. Filled out from reference TRBV12-5 and TRBJ2-4, the complete variable domain reads DARVTQTPRHKVTEMGQEVTMRCQPILGHNTVFWYRQTMMQGLELLAYFRNRAPLDDSGMPKDRFSAEMPDATLATLKIQPSEPRDSAVYFCASAGLARNIQYFGAGTRLSVL.

The chain employs TRBV5-4 and TRBJ1-2, with D unclear. V lost 2 bases to trimming and J lost 7 bases, with 9 bases between them. The CDR3 has 12 residues. The germline CDR1 and CDR2 sequences are SGHNT and YYREEE (reference sequence). CDR3 bases: TGTGCCAGCAGCTTAGGAGGGCCTGGCTACACCTTC. As protein: CASSLGGPGYTF.

The chain carries TRBV7-9 and TRBJ1-2; tentative D call: TRBD1 (6 bases). Germline assignment: CDR1 SEHNR and CDR2 FQNEAQ (reference sequence). Trimming shortened V by 0 bases and J by 8 bases, and 22 bases separated the two germline ends. This CDR3 comprises 17 residues. For the CDR3, the DNA is TGTGCCAGCAGCTTAGCCCCCACAGGGCGGTTGTCTGGCGGCTACACCTTC. Translating gives CASSLAPTGRLSGGYTF.

The genes are TRBV10-1 and TRBJ1-1, with D unresolved. Germline CDR1 reads WNHNN; CDR2 reads SYGVQD (reference sequence). This CDR3 has 15 amino acids. Trimming removed 0 bases from V and 3 bases from J, with 11 bases in between. Here the CDR3 reads CASSESRVEDTEAFF. The CDR3 DNA sequence: TGCGCCAGCAGTGAGTCGAGGGTCGAGGACACTGAAGCTTTCTTT.

This clone has a single count. This chain uses TRBV7-8 with TRBJ2-1, with unresolved D. This CDR3 contains 13 residues. Trimming took off 7 bases at V and 4 bases at J, with 11 bases between the two ends. CDR1 SGHVS and CDR2 FQNEAQ come from the germline V gene. CDR3 protein: CASTSTPYNEQFF. CDR3 nucleotide sequence: TGTGCCAGCACCTCTACCCCTTACAATGAGCAGTTCTTC.

This clone was observed a handful of times. J is TRBJ2-2 and V is TRBV4-1, with D possibly TRBD2 on 5 matching bases. The CDR3 length is 17 residues. Germline V lookup: CDR1 MGHRA, CDR2 YSYEKL. Trimming removed 0 bases at V and 0 bases at J, with 11 bases between. The CDR3, as DNA: TGCGCCAGCAGCCAAGATCTAGACGGGGCGAACACCGGGGAGCTGTTTTTT. It translates to CASSQDLDGANTGELFF.

In DNA, the CDR3 is TGTGCCAGCAGCTTACTCCCGGGATTTGGCAATCAGCCCCAGCATTTT. Translating it yields CASSLLPGFGNQPQHF. The gene calls are TRBV11-2 and TRBJ1-5; D gene uncertain. V lost 2 bases and J lost 2, with 13 bases in between. Germline V gene data show CDR1 as SGHAT and CDR2 as FQNNGV. CDR3 length: 16 amino acids.

The chain couples TRBV5-1 to TRBJ2-2; tentatively, D is TRBD1 (7 bases). The CDR3 is 15 residues long. Germline assignment: CDR1 SGHRS and CDR2 YFSETQ. The V and J ends lost 3 bases and 2 bases respectively, with 11 bases between them. CDR3 in amino acids: CASSWRDSNTGELFF. As DNA, the CDR3 is TGCGCCAGCAGCTGGCGGGACAGTAACACCGGGGAGCTGTTTTTT.

The chain couples TRBV6-5 to TRBJ1-1, with D maybe TRBD1 (5 bases). V was pared by 0 bases and J by 3 bases, with 14 bases between. Germline CDR1 reads MNHEY; CDR2 reads SVGAGI. The CDR3 runs 16 residues. Here the CDR3 reads CASSYSKTGVDTEAFF. CDR3 sequence (DNA): TGTGCCAGCAGTTACTCGAAAACGGGGGTGGACACTGAAGCTTTCTTT.

The V call is TRBV30, the J call TRBJ1-3, with unresolved D. This CDR3 region has 12 residues. V was pared by 7 bases and J by 2 bases, with 9 bases between. CDR1 is GTSNPN and CDR2 is SVGIG in the germline V gene (reference sequence). CDR3 sequence reads: CAYTGAGNTIYF. Here the CDR3 DNA reads TGTGCCTATACGGGAGCTGGAAACACCATATATTTT.

The rearrangement links TRBV9 to TRBJ1-2; D possibly corresponds to TRBD1 (6 bases). The CDR3 consists of 15 residues. Germline V gene sequence: CDR1 SGDLS, CDR2 YYNGEE. Between the trimmed V and J ends, which lost 4 bases and 0 bases, there was a span of 13 bases. CDR3 in amino acids: CASSYTGTPNYGYTF. In DNA form, the CDR3 reads TGTGCCAGCAGCTACACCGGGACACCTAACTATGGCTACACCTTC.

This clone turned up a few times. V usage is TRBV5-1 and J usage is TRBJ2-4; 8 bases match TRBD1. Trimming cost V 4 bases and J 1 base; bases outside gene matches: 7. The CDR3 loop spans 16 amino acids. Germline CDR1 reads SGHRS; CDR2 reads YFSETQ. The CDR3: CASSRGQGFAKNIQYF. For the CDR3, the DNA is TGCGCCAGCAGCCGAGGACAGGGTTTTGCCAAAAACATTCAGTACTTC.

This chain connects TRBV19 to TRBJ2-7; D might be TRBD1 (5 bases). Trimming took off 6 bases at V and 9 bases at J, with 12 bases between the two ends. The CDR3 is made up of 11 amino acids. The germline gives CDR1 LNHDA, CDR2 SQIVND (reference sequence). The chain's CDR3 is CASRGSRGQYF. CDR3 nucleotide sequence: TGTGCCAGTAGGGGATCTAGGGGGCAGTACTTC. The full variable domain, rest sourced from reference TRBV19 and TRBJ2-7, is DGGITQSPKYLFRKEGQNVTLSCEQNLNHDAMYWYRQDPGQGLRLIYYSQIVNDFQKGDIAEGYSVSREKKESFPLTVTSAQKNPTAFYLCASRGSRGQYFGPGTRLTVT.

The chain recombines TRBV7-2 with TRBJ2-7; 11 bases are shared with TRBD2. Germline lookup yields CDR1 SGHTA and CDR2 FQGNSA. The CDR3 spans 18 residues. J was trimmed by 2 bases and V by 2 bases; bases with no gene match: 11. CDR3 in amino acids: CASSLRGLAEGLPYEQYF. The CDR3 region has the DNA TGTGCCAGCAGCTTAAGGGGACTAGCGGAGGGCCTACCCTACGAGCAGTACTTC. The whole variable domain, remainder taken from reference TRBV7-2 and TRBJ2-7, is GAGVSQSPSNKVTEKGKDVELRCDPISGHTALYWYRQSLGQGLEFLIYFQGNSAPDKSGLPSDRFSAERTGGSVSTLTIQRTQQEDSAVYLCASSLRGLAEGLPYEQYFGPGTRLTVT.

This clone came up a few times. Here the CDR3 reads CASSLGPSGGALDTQYF. The DNA for the CDR3 is TGTGCCAGCAGCTTAGGGCCCAGCGGGGGCGCCCTAGATACGCAGTATTTT. The chain links TRBV7-6 to TRBJ2-3, with 8 bases identical to TRBD2. The germline CDR1 and CDR2 sequences are SGHVS and FNYEAQ. The ends lost 1 base at V and 5 bases at J; junction bases unmatched: 11. The CDR3 spans 17 residues.